This is a list of T cell receptor beta chains from one sample in a study of cytomegalovirus exposure and HLA in healthy donors. Assay used: immunoSEQ multiplex PCR; TCRdb lists only in-frame clones, some missing. The sample comprises 180,000 or so clones, 76% of which are singletons, and less than 1% rests with the top ten. Sequencing was performed on PBMCs. The receptor set was obtained from a female donor in good health and CMV-seronegative. Both conserved end residues are part of each CDR3. A D gene is named only where the DNA matches it firmly. Expanded clones get a size class; other rows say once, few or many, or leave the size out.

d_call: .
clone_size: .
j_call: TRBJ2-1
v_call: TRBV7-8
cdr3_aa: CASSFRDQYNEQFF
cdr3_nt: TGTGCCAGCAGCTTTCGGGATCAATACAATGAGCAGTTCTTC

d_call: TRBD2
clone_size: .
j_call: TRBJ2-3
v_call: TRBV4-2
cdr3_aa: CASSQDFRGGTDTQYF
cdr3_nt: TGTGCCAGCAGCCAAGATTTCCGGGGGGGCACAGATACGCAGTATTTT

d_call: TRBD2
clone_size: few
j_call: TRBJ2-1
v_call: TRBV4-3
cdr3_aa: CASSQETSGGRNEQFF
cdr3_nt: TGCGCCAGCAGCCAAGAGACTAGCGGGGGGAGGAATGAGCAGTTCTTC

d_call: TRBD1
clone_size: .
j_call: TRBJ2-3
v_call: TRBV28
cdr3_aa: CASSRAGGRVTDTQYF
cdr3_nt: TGTGCCAGCAGTAGGGCAGGGGGTAGGGTGACAGATACGCAGTATTTT

d_call: .
clone_size: .
j_call: TRBJ2-6
v_call: TRBV4-2
cdr3_aa: CASSQDGLAGADVLTF
cdr3_nt: TGTGCCAGCAGCCAGGATGGATTGGCTGGGGCCGACGTCCTGACTTTC

d_call: .
clone_size: .
j_call: TRBJ2-1
v_call: TRBV19
cdr3_aa: CASSMSGSSYNEQFF
cdr3_nt: TGTGCCAGTAGTATGAGCGGCAGCTCCTACAATGAGCAGTTCTTC

d_call: TRBD2
clone_size: .
j_call: TRBJ2-7
v_call: TRBV28
cdr3_aa: CASQRGTTYYEQYF
cdr3_nt: TGTGCCAGCCAGCGGGGAACCACCTACTACGAGCAGTACTTC

d_call: TRBD1
clone_size: .
j_call: TRBJ1-4
v_call: TRBV6-5
cdr3_aa: CASSFGRQGLEKLFF
cdr3_nt: TGTGCCAGCAGTTTCGGCCGACAGGGGCTTGAAAAACTGTTTTTT

d_call: .
clone_size: .
j_call: TRBJ2-7
v_call: TRBV7-2
cdr3_aa: CASSIYREYEQYF
cdr3_nt: TGTGCCAGCAGCATTTACAGGGAATACGAGCAGTACTTC

d_call: TRBD2
clone_size: .
j_call: TRBJ2-2
v_call: TRBV11-3
cdr3_aa: CASSPGLAVAGELFF
cdr3_nt: TGTGCCAGCAGCCCGGGACTAGCAGTGGCCGGGGAGCTGTTTTTT

d_call: TRBD1
clone_size: once
j_call: TRBJ2-3
v_call: TRBV28
cdr3_aa: CASSRQGVGPDTQYF
cdr3_nt: TGTGCCAGCAGCAGACAGGGGGTCGGGCCAGATACGCAGTATTTT

d_call: .
clone_size: .
j_call: TRBJ1-6
v_call: TRBV5-4
cdr3_aa: CASSLVGGGDSPLHF
cdr3_nt: TGTGCCAGCAGCTTGGTTGGAGGGGGGGATTCACCCCTCCACTTT

d_call: .
clone_size: few
j_call: TRBJ2-7
v_call: TRBV10-1
cdr3_aa: CASSDGAGPYEQYF
cdr3_nt: TGCGCCAGCAGTGATGGTGCGGGCCCCTACGAGCAGTACTTC

d_call: TRBD2
clone_size: .
j_call: TRBJ2-1
v_call: TRBV10-3
cdr3_aa: CAISDGTSGSYNEQFF
cdr3_nt: TGTGCCATCAGTGATGGGACTAGCGGGTCGTACAATGAGCAGTTCTTC

d_call: TRBD1
clone_size: .
j_call: TRBJ1-3
v_call: TRBV7-2
cdr3_aa: CASSPGTGSGSSGNTIYF
cdr3_nt: TGTGCCAGCAGCCCGGGGACAGGTTCAGGTAGCTCTGGAAACACCATATATTTT

d_call: .
clone_size: .
j_call: TRBJ2-7
v_call: TRBV10-3
cdr3_aa: CAISEGTGSSYEQYF
cdr3_nt: TGTGCCATCAGTGAGGGTACAGGAAGCTCCTACGAGCAGTACTTC

d_call: .
clone_size: .
j_call: TRBJ2-3
v_call: TRBV19
cdr3_aa: CASSRTGLGDTQYF
cdr3_nt: TGTGCCAGTAGTCGGACTGGGCTCGGGGATACGCAGTATTTT

d_call: .
clone_size: .
j_call: TRBJ2-1
v_call: TRBV7-3
cdr3_aa: CASSPILTSSVGEQFF
cdr3_nt: TGTGCCAGCAGCCCTATATTGACTAGTAGCGTCGGTGAGCAGTTCTTC

d_call: .
clone_size: once
j_call: TRBJ2-1
v_call: TRBV5-1
cdr3_aa: CASSPWTPYNEQFF
cdr3_nt: TGCGCCAGCAGCCCGTGGACACCGTACAATGAGCAGTTCTTC

d_call: .
clone_size: few
j_call: TRBJ2-3
v_call: TRBV7-2
cdr3_aa: CASSARSRPRSTDTQYF
cdr3_nt: TGTGCCAGCAGCGCTCGCTCTAGGCCCCGGAGCACAGATACGCAGTATTTT